Reported below is one T cell receptor (beta chain). Sequenced by immunoSEQ multiplex PCR; TCRdb stores in-frame clones only, minus some. The sample shows more than 95,000 clones, roughly 80% of them seen only once. The CDR3 covers 13 residues. V lost 3 bases to trimming and J lost 5 bases; unmatched junction nucleotides: 0. In germline, CDR1 is KGHSH, CDR2 LQKENI. The source of the sample is a study of blood T cell repertoires in COVID-19. This rearrangement joins TRBV18 to TRBJ2-1, with 8 bases that match TRBD2. The source is a woman of 80 years or more with acute or convalescent COVID-19. Specimen: peripheral blood. CDR3 nucleotides: TGTGCCAGCTCACCGGGACTAGACAATGAGCAGTTCTTC. Translating it yields CASSPGLDNEQFF. The entire variable domain, with the rest obtained from reference TRBV18 and TRBJ2-1, is as follows: NAGVMQNPRHLVRRRGQEARLRCSPMKGHSHVYWYRQLPEEGLKFMVYLQKENIIDESGMPKERFSAEFPKEGPSILRIQQVVRGDSAAYFCASSPGLDNEQFFGPGTRLTVL.